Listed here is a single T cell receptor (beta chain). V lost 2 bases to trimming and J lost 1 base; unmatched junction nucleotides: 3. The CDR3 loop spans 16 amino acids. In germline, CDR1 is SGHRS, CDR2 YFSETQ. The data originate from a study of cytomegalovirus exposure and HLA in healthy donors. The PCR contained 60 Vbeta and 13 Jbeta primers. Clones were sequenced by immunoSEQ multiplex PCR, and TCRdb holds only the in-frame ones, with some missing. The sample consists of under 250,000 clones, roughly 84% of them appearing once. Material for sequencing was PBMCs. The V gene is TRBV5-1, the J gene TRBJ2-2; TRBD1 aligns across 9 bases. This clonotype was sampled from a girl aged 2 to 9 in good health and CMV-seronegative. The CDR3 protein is CASSLRTGVNTGELFF. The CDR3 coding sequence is TGCGCCAGCAGCTTACGGACAGGGGTGAACACCGGGGAGCTGTTTTTT.